Listed here are 22 T cell receptor beta chains from one sample, sequenced in a study of T cells in tumors after PD-1 blockade. Sequenced by immunoSEQ multiplex PCR; TCRdb stores in-frame clones only, minus some. The profile shows approximately 9,300 clones, 50% to 80% of them singletons. Sample: tumor tissue, taken after anti-PD-1 treatment. All receptors derive from a human donor with basal cell carcinoma.

This sequence joins TRBV6-6 and TRBJ2-7; D is uncertain. Trimming stripped 5 bases from V and 2 bases from J, with 7 bases between. The CDR3 has 12 residues. Germline CDR1 reads MNHNY; CDR2 reads SVGAGI (reference sequence). The CDR3 spells CASSGGTYEQYF. The CDR3 region has the DNA TGTGCCAGCAGTGGCGGTACCTACGAGCAGTACTTC.

The gene calls are TRBV10-3 and TRBJ2-1; 7 bases agree with TRBD2. The CDR3 is 12 amino acids. Per germline, CDR1 ENHRY and CDR2 SYGVKD. J was trimmed by 5 bases and V by 11 bases; bases with no gene match: 6. CDR3 bases: TGTGCCGCGGGGGTCGGCGACAATGAGCAGTTCTTC. Translation: CAAGVGDNEQFF.

In nucleotides, the CDR3 is TGTGCCAGCAGTGCCCTAGCGGGATTAACCGGGGAGCTGTTTTTT. Encoded protein: CASSALAGLTGELFF. The rearrangement uses TRBV25-1 and TRBJ2-2; 9 nucleotides match TRBD2. Trimming removed 4 bases from V and 5 bases from J; junction bases left unmatched: 5. Germline lookup yields CDR1 MGHDK and CDR2 SYGVNS. The CDR3 is made up of 15 amino acids. The full variable domain, its missing parts supplied by reference TRBV25-1 and TRBJ2-2, is EADIYQTPRYLVIGTGKKITLECSQTMGHDKMYWYQQDPGMELHLIHYSYGVNSTEKGDLSSESTVSRIRTEHFPLTLESARPSHTSQYLCASSALAGLTGELFFGEGSRLTVL.

This chain joins TRBV19 and TRBJ2-1; TRBD2 aligns across 7 bases. V was pared by 5 bases and J by 3 bases, with 16 bases of the junction left unmatched. Germline lookup yields CDR1 LNHDA and CDR2 SQIVND (reference sequence). This CDR3 has 18 residues. CDR3 nucleotide sequence: TGTGCCAGTAGTGTATCACAACCCTCCCTAGCGGTCTACAATGAGCAGTTCTTC. Its translation is CASSVSQPSLAVYNEQFF.

This chain uses TRBV6-2 or TRBV6-3 with TRBJ2-1; TRBD1 aligns across 7 bases. This CDR3 comprises 15 residues. V was clipped by 6 bases and J by 2 bases; unmatched bases: 7. Germline V gives CDR1 MNHEY, CDR2 SVGEGT. The CDR3 nucleotides read TGTGCCAGCAGCCTCAACAGGGGAACCTACAATGAGCAGTTCTTC. Translating it yields CASSLNRGTYNEQFF.

This clone has only one observation. The chain recombines TRBV19 with TRBJ2-7, with TRBD2 matching over 9 bases. After removal of 4 bases from V and 3 bases from J, the junction contained 7 bases not matched to a gene. Germline lookup yields CDR1 LNHDA and CDR2 SQIVND (reference sequence). The CDR3 length is 15 residues. The CDR3 sequence is CASSTNSGSRYEQYF. CDR3 nucleotide sequence: TGTGCCAGTAGTACCAATAGCGGGAGTCGCTACGAGCAGTACTTC.

The V and J genes are TRBV5-1 and TRBJ2-3; either TRBD1 or TRBD2 may supply D (5 bases each). V gave up 4 bases and J gave up 1 base, with 10 bases separating them. Per germline, CDR1 SGHRS and CDR2 YFSETQ. CDR3 size: 14 residues. CDR3 region: CASSGGRGTDTQYF. The CDR3 DNA follows: TGCGCCAGCAGCGGGGGACGGGGCACAGATACGCAGTATTTT. The variable domain in full, completed from reference TRBV5-1 and TRBJ2-3, reads KAGVTQTPRYLIKTRGQQVTLSCSPISGHRSVSWYQQTPGQGLQFLFEYFSETQRNKGNFPGRFSGRQFSNSRSEMNVSTLELGDSALYLCASSGGRGTDTQYFGPGTRLTVL.

The chain uses TRBV27 and TRBJ1-4; unclear D gene. This CDR3 spans 14 amino acids. Deletions cut 3 bases from V and 1 base from J, with 6 bases between. The germline V gene has CDR1 MNHEY and CDR2 SMNVEV (reference sequence). The CDR3 bases are TGTGCCAGCAGTTTCCGAGGAACTAATGAAAAACTGTTTTTT. It specifies CASSFRGTNEKLFF. Drawing the rest from reference TRBV27 and TRBJ1-4, the complete variable domain is EAQVTQNPRYLITVTGKKLTVTCSQNMNHEYMSWYRQDPGLGLRQIYYSMNVEVTDKGDVPEGYKVSRKEKRNFPLILESPSPNQTSLYFCASSFRGTNEKLFFGSGTQLSVL.

By its share, this clone is medium-sized (0.01 to 0.1%). The rearrangement links TRBV4-2 to TRBJ1-4; D is uncertain. Germline CDR1 LGHNA, CDR2 YNFKEQ. The CDR3 sequence is 14 residues long. Trimming cost V 0 bases and J 11 bases, with 13 bases left between them. The CDR3, as DNA: TGTGCCAGCAGCCAAGATGAGGGCAGCGGTAAACTGTTTTTT. Protein sequence: CASSQDEGSGKLFF.

The V gene is TRBV4-3, the J gene TRBJ1-2; TRBD1 aligns across 7 bases. V was pared by 0 bases and J by 5 bases, with 6 bases of the junction left unmatched. Germline V gene sequence: CDR1 LGHNA, CDR2 YSLEER. The CDR3 runs to 15 residues. CDR3 nucleotide sequence: TGCGCCAGCAGCCAAGACGCGGGACAGACATATGGCTACACCTTC. This sequence encodes CASSQDAGQTYGYTF.

V usage is TRBV12-3 or TRBV12-4 and J usage is TRBJ2-3; D gene ambiguous. The CDR3 is 12 residues long. Trimming removed 6 bases from V and 1 base from J, with 5 bases in between. This chain's CDR3 is CASRPGTDTQYF. The DNA of the CDR3 is TGTGCCAGCAGGCCTGGCACAGATACGCAGTATTTT.

This clone was seen a few times. The J gene is TRBJ1-4, the V gene TRBV18; D is unclear. The germline V gene encodes CDR1 KGHSH and CDR2 LQKENI. V lost 3 bases, J lost 2 bases, and 7 bases lay in between. CDR3 length: 14 amino acids. CDR3 loop: CASSPWATNEKLFF. The CDR3 DNA reads as TGTGCCAGCTCACCCTGGGCTACTAATGAAAAACTGTTTTTT. The variable domain in full, completed from reference TRBV18 and TRBJ1-4, reads NAGVMQNPRHLVRRRGQEARLRCSPMKGHSHVYWYRQLPEEGLKFMVYLQKENIIDESGMPKERFSAEFPKEGPSILRIQQVVRGDSAAYFCASSPWATNEKLFFGSGTQLSVL.

V gene TRBV5-4 combines with J gene TRBJ2-7; D not certain. The CDR3 has 15 amino acids. Germline assignment: CDR1 SGHNT and CDR2 YYREEE (reference sequence). The V end lost 4 bases, the J end lost 2 bases, and 16 bases lay between the germline ends. CDR3 coding DNA: TGTGCCAGCAGCGCCGGATTCGGCAGACCCTACGAGCAGTACTTC. Protein product: CASSAGFGRPYEQYF. Full variable domain (remainder filled in from reference TRBV5-4 and TRBJ2-7): ETGVTQSPTHLIKTRGQQVTLRCSSQSGHNTVSWYQQALGQGPQFIFQYYREEENGRGNFPPRFSGLQFPNYSSELNVNALELDDSALYLCASSAGFGRPYEQYFGPGTRLTVT.

The rearrangement links TRBV7-3 to TRBJ2-1; 11 nucleotides align to TRBD2. Germline V gene data show CDR1 as SGHTA and CDR2 as FQGTGA. V lost 5 bases to trimming and J lost 10 bases; unmatched junction nucleotides: 10. The CDR3 is made up of 15 amino acids. The CDR3 protein is CASSPLAGATSEQFF. As DNA, the CDR3 is TGTGCCAGCAGCCCACTAGCGGGGGCAACTAGCGAGCAGTTCTTC. The entire variable domain, with the rest obtained from reference TRBV7-3 and TRBJ2-1, is as follows: GAGVSQTPSNKVTEKGKYVELRCDPISGHTALYWYRQSLGQGPEFLIYFQGTGAADDSGLPNDRFFAVRPEGSVSTLKIQRTERGDSAVYLCASSPLAGATSEQFFGPGTRLTVL.

The J gene is TRBJ1-2, the V gene TRBV28; no definite D call. The V and J ends lost 4 bases and 2 bases respectively, with 14 bases between them. In germline, CDR1 is MDHEN, CDR2 SYDVKM. This CDR3 has 15 residues. The CDR3 DNA follows: TGTGCCAGCAGTTCTCTATCACAACCGAACTATGGCTACACCTTC. It is translated as CASSSLSQPNYGYTF.

J is TRBJ1-2 and V is TRBV19; 7 bases agree with TRBD1. V was clipped by 8 bases and J by 8 bases; unmatched bases: 11. Germline CDR1 reads LNHDA; CDR2 reads SQIVND (reference sequence). The CDR3 consists of 13 residues. The CDR3 sequence: CASGDRDSFGYTF. For the CDR3, the DNA is TGTGCCAGTGGCGACCGGGACAGTTTCGGCTACACCTTC.

V gene TRBV2 combines with J gene TRBJ1-5, with 7 bases matching TRBD1. Germline CDR1 SNHLY, CDR2 FYNNEI. Germline trimming cut 5 bases from V and 3 bases from J; bases unmatched to any gene: 16. The CDR3 has 18 residues. The CDR3 DNA reads TGTGCCAGCAGTCAGACAGGGTCGGGGTGGTCGGACAATCAGCCCCAGCATTTT. Its protein is CASSQTGSGWSDNQPQHF.

The V and J genes are TRBV7-2 and TRBJ2-7, with D possibly matching TRBD1 (6 bases). Germline V CDR1 and CDR2: SGHTA, FQGNSA. The CDR3 runs 16 residues. V shed 1 base and J shed 4 bases, with 17 bases lying between them. In DNA, the CDR3 is TGTGCCAGCAGCTTAGGCCCGGTAAACAGGGAGTACGAGCAGTACTTC. Amino acids: CASSLGPVNREYEQYF.

The chain recombines TRBV27 with TRBJ2-7; 7 bases map to TRBD2. The CDR3 extends over 14 amino acids. CDR1 and CDR2 from the germline V gene are MNHEY and SMNVEV (reference sequence). The junction had 11 bases not matched to a gene; V was cut back by 6 bases and J by 6 bases. CDR3 in amino acids: CASSVRWEGSEQYF. The DNA of the CDR3 is TGTGCCAGCAGCGTTCGTTGGGAGGGGAGCGAGCAGTACTTC.

V gene TRBV12-5 combines with J gene TRBJ2-1; TRBD1 matches 10 bases. V shed 5 bases, J shed 6 bases, and the junction held 4 bases outside the gene matches. The CDR3 covers 14 residues. CDR1 is LGHNT and CDR2 is FRNRAP in the germline V gene. CDR3 region: CASGPGQGTNEQFF. The DNA of the CDR3 is TGTGCTAGTGGTCCGGGACAGGGGACCAATGAGCAGTTCTTC.

V usage is TRBV27 and J usage is TRBJ1-6, with 7 bases fitting TRBD1. After removal of 7 bases from V and 2 bases from J, the junction contained 8 bases not matched to a gene. CDR1 and CDR2 (germline): MNHEY, SMNVEV (reference sequence). This CDR3 comprises 16 residues. CDR3 coding DNA: TGTGCCAGCAAAAGTACAGGGGCCCCCTATAATTCACCCCTCCACTTT. Translating gives CASKSTGAPYNSPLHF.

V and J are TRBV10-3 and TRBJ2-1; 9 bases align to TRBD2. CDR1 and CDR2 from the germline V gene are ENHRY and SYGVKD. V shed 6 bases, J shed 7 bases, and the junction held 7 bases outside the gene matches. The CDR3 extends over 14 amino acids. The CDR3, as DNA: TGTGCCATCAGCGTAGCGGGGGTTTATAATGAGCAGTTCTTC. Translating it yields CAISVAGVYNEQFF.